This is a list of T cell receptor beta chains from one sample in a study of cytomegalovirus exposure and HLA in healthy donors. Repertoires were generated with immunoSEQ multiplex PCR, while TCRdb's copy carries only in-frame clones and drops some. This sample has 100,000 to 150,000 clones, with 76% found just once. Sample: PBMCs. The receptors shown here come from a man in his fifties or sixties in good health and CMV-seronegative. CDR3s leave out the opening cysteine and the closing phenylalanine or tryptophan. Each record gives: CDR3 length, V gene, CDR3 protein.

len: 12; v_gene: TRBV6-1; CDR3aa: ASRGAGERGEQF
len: 13; v_gene: TRBV5-1; CDR3aa: ASSLDSGSDEKLF
len: 13; v_gene: TRBV7-2; CDR3aa: ASSVVAGGSNEQF
len: 11; v_gene: TRBV28; CDR3aa: ASSFKRTGELF
len: 11; v_gene: TRBV27; CDR3aa: ASSGGAGLGYT
len: 11; v_gene: TRBV11-2; CDR3aa: ASSLAQGTEAF
len: 17; v_gene: TRBV4-3; CDR3aa: ASSQSYKQGNEGNQPQH
len: 11; v_gene: TRBV7-2; CDR3aa: ASSFSGDYEQY
len: 12; v_gene: TRBV19; CDR3aa: ASSIQGAGTEAF
len: 14; v_gene: TRBV19; CDR3aa: ASSMGPPSGQETQY
len: 9; v_gene: TRBV29-1; CDR3aa: SVDPYNEQF
len: 12; v_gene: TRBV19; CDR3aa: ASSRTGAVETQY
len: 12; v_gene: TRBV18; CDR3aa: ASSPEGGHGGYT
len: 11; v_gene: TRBV7-8; CDR3aa: ASSLEGWGGAF
len: 11; v_gene: TRBV2; CDR3aa: ASNSARVEKLF
len: 14; v_gene: TRBV5-1; CDR3aa: ASSQITGQGYNEQF
len: 13; v_gene: TRBV15; CDR3aa: ATSRDGTGYQPQH
len: 15; v_gene: TRBV5-1; CDR3aa: ASSWGPLAGEPETQY
len: 11; v_gene: TRBV10-3; CDR3aa: AISLERDQPQH
len: 13; v_gene: TRBV9; CDR3aa: ASSVGGQATDTQY
len: 12; v_gene: TRBV2; CDR3aa: ASTWLSNTGELF
len: 12; v_gene: TRBV9; CDR3aa: ASSVGTGTGELF
len: 13; v_gene: TRBV19; CDR3aa: ASSIMGGSSYEQY
len: 17; v_gene: TRBV4-2; CDR3aa: ASSQEGLAGGTRADTQY
len: 12; v_gene: TRBV5-4; CDR3aa: ASSFRLAANEQF
len: 12; v_gene: TRBV29-1; CDR3aa: SVEDPQEYNEQF
len: 13; v_gene: TRBV7-3; CDR3aa: ASSISDRGDTEAF
len: 11; v_gene: TRBV18; CDR3aa: ASSGGQDTEAF
len: 10; v_gene: TRBV6-1; CDR3aa: ASTRTGNGYT
len: 14; v_gene: TRBV7-9; CDR3aa: ASSLGTVQINSPLH
len: 12; v_gene: TRBV7-2; CDR3aa: AGQAGPHTDTQY
len: 12; v_gene: TRBV9; CDR3aa: ASSAYSSQETQY
len: 12; v_gene: TRBV9; CDR3aa: ASSVESRDNGYT
len: 15; v_gene: TRBV11-2; CDR3aa: ASRPMSDPSGANVLT
len: 14; v_gene: TRBV5-5; CDR3aa: ASSSGTWVAEDGYT
len: 12; v_gene: TRBV19; CDR3aa: ASRSGQGYYGYT
len: 12; v_gene: TRBV7-9; CDR3aa: ASTRGTGQETQY
len: 14; v_gene: TRBV5-6; CDR3aa: ASRGTGGAPIYGYT
len: 10; v_gene: TRBV2; CDR3aa: ASSAHNQPQH
len: 10; v_gene: TRBV6-5; CDR3aa: ASSYRSGELF
len: 13; v_gene: TRBV19; CDR3aa: ASSINAATNEKLF